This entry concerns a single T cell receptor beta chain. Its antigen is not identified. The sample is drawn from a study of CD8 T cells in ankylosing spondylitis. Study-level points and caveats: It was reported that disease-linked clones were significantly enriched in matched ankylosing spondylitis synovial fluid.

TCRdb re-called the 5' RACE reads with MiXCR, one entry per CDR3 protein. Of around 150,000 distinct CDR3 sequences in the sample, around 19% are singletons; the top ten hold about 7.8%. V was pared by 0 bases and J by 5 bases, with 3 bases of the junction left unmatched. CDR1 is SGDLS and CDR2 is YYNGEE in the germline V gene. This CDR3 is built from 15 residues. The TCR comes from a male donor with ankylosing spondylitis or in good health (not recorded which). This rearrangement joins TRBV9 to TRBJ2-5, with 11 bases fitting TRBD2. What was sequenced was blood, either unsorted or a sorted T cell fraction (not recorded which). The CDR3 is CASSVGASGRETQYF. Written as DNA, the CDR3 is TGTGCCAGCAGCGTAGGGGCTAGCGGGAGGGAGACCCAGTACTTC.